The TCR beta chain under discussion was sequenced for a study of T cells in Graves' hyperthyroidism and ophthalmopathy. This clonotype was recorded at least ten times. Amplification yielded TCR beta CDR3 regions, with RNA transcripts as the source. An initial round of RT-PCR targeting the TCR CDR3 relied on the HTBI primer set. TCRdb ran MiXCR on the multiplex PCR reads and lists one entry per CDR3 protein. The sample shows 620,000 or so distinct CDR3 sequences, roughly 15% of them seen only once. Germline CDR1 is SEHNR and CDR2 is FQNEAQ (reference sequence). The CDR3 consists of 15 residues. Trimming took off 3 bases at V and 4 bases at J, with 16 bases between the two ends. Pregnant or lactating patients were excluded, as were those with uncontrolled infection or other autoimmune disease.

The sample was blood. The chain employs TRBV7-9 and TRBJ2-7; D is possibly TRBD2 (6 bases). This sequence was found in a woman aged 50 to 65 with Graves' ophthalmopathy. The CDR3 DNA is TGTGCCAGCAGCTTGACGGAGGGCCTGGATTACGAGCAGTACTTC. Encoded protein: CASSLTEGLDYEQYF.